This T cell receptor (beta chain) was documented in a study of a mutant IDH1 vaccine in newly diagnosed glioma. Findings and caveats of the study: Pseudoprogression appeared unlinked to shifts in leading peripheral T cell clonotypes.

A word on this clone: Its antigen is unknown.

Here immunoSEQ multiplex PCR was the method, and the copy in TCRdb shows in-frame clones only, minus some. This sample has about 34,000 clones, with around four fifths found just once. Time point: baseline, week 1 (first vaccination visit). Treatment reported: pre-vaccination baseline after standard-of-care therapy. V lost 4 bases and J 2 bases, leaving 14 bases between the germline ends. The CDR3 totals 15 residues. CDR1 LNHDA and CDR2 SQIVND come from the germline V gene (reference sequence). The chain carries TRBV19 and TRBJ1-2, with TRBD1 as a possible D gene (5 bases). The sample here was peripheral blood mononuclear cells (PBMCs), taken from a glioma patient treated with radiotherapy, temozolomide or both. The clonotype originates from a man aged 45-65 years with glioma. Some clones in this sample may be carry-over from other donors' samples. The CDR3 bases are TGTGCCAGTAGTAGGCCGGGACGGCGAAACTATGGCTACACCTTC. Translating it yields CASSRPGRRNYGYTF.